This TCR beta chain was sequenced in a study of naive and memory T cell subsets. This clonotype was counted ten times or more. Two oligonucleotides, mixed equimolar, formed the beta constant-region primer covering TRBC1 and TRBC2. MiXCR, run by TCRdb on the UMI-ligation and nested PCR reads, gives a single entry per CDR3 protein. The sample gives roughly 98,000 distinct CDR3 sequences, 7% of which show up once; 1.6% is in the top ten. CDR1 ENHRY and CDR2 SYGVKD come from the germline V gene. The CDR3 extends over 13 amino acids. Trimming stripped 10 bases from V and 1 base from J, with 11 bases between.

This sequence originates from a human donor in good health. The V gene is TRBV10-3, the J gene TRBJ1-5, with TRBD1 as a possible D gene (6 bases). Sequencing input: central memory CD4+ T cells from blood. CDR3 nucleotides: TGTGCCACTAACAGGGAAAGCAATCAGCCCCAGCATTTT. It codes for CATNRESNQPQHF.